The 15 T cell receptor beta chains below come from one sample, sequenced in a study of OX40 agonist ivuxolimab in advanced cancers. Data came from immunoSEQ multiplex PCR; TCRdb stores just in-frame clones and leaves some out. The table includes roughly 40,000 clones, 75% to 85% detected once. Sequences were derived from CD4+ or CD8+ T cells sorted from blood, sampled in a trial of the OX40 agonist ivuxolimab. The receptors shown here come from an adult with an advanced solid tumor such as melanoma, head and neck, liver or kidney cancer.

The chain uses TRBV5-1 and TRBJ2-1, with D hard to call. Trimming pared 7 bases from V and 0 bases from J, leaving 14 bases between. Germline assignment: CDR1 SGHRS and CDR2 YFSETQ. The length of the CDR3 is 15 residues. This chain's CDR3 is CASVRVTSSYNEQFF. The CDR3, as DNA: TGCGCCAGCGTAAGGGTCACGAGCTCCTACAATGAGCAGTTCTTC.

The chain joins TRBV7-9 to TRBJ1-5, with a weak D call TRBD1 (5 bases). The CDR3 spans 14 residues. Deletions cut 3 bases from V and 3 bases from J, with 9 bases between. Germline V gene data show CDR1 as SEHNR and CDR2 as FQNEAQ (reference sequence). The CDR3 loop is CASSLGGYNQPQHF. DNA for the CDR3: TGTGCCAGCAGCTTGGGGGGATACAATCAGCCCCAGCATTTT.

The chain links TRBV7-9 to TRBJ1-5; 7 positions agree with TRBD1. CDR1 is SEHNR and CDR2 is FQNEAQ in the germline V gene (reference sequence). The CDR3 has 14 residues. The ends lost 1 base at V and 11 bases at J; junction bases unmatched: 8. CDR3: CASSLGGGYWSQHF. In nucleotides, the CDR3 is TGTGCCAGCAGCTTAGGAGGGGGCTACTGGTCCCAGCATTTT. The full variable domain, in which reference TRBV7-9 and TRBJ1-5 provide the parts outside the CDR3, is DTGVSQNPRHKITKRGQNVTFRCDPISEHNRLYWYRQTLGQGPEFLTYFQNEAQLEKSRLLSDRFSAERPKGSFSTLEIQRTEQGDSAMYLCASSLGGGYWSQHFGDGTRLSIL.

This chain connects TRBV4-1 to TRBJ2-1; D not certain. CDR3 size: 15 residues. V was cut by 1 base and J by 2 bases, with 9 bases left in between. The germline gives CDR1 MGHRA, CDR2 YSYEKL. The CDR3 reads CASSQGGDTYNEQFF. In nucleotides, the CDR3 is TGCGCCAGCAGCCAAGGTGGGGATACCTACAATGAGCAGTTCTTC.

V usage is TRBV9 and J usage is TRBJ2-5, with 8 nucleotides matching TRBD2. From germline, CDR1 is SGDLS and CDR2 YYNGEE. J was trimmed by 2 bases and V by 3 bases; bases with no gene match: 3. The length of the CDR3 is 14 residues. The chain's CDR3 is CASSAGGSQETQYF. CDR3 DNA: TGTGCCAGCAGCGCGGGGGGGAGTCAAGAGACCCAGTACTTC.

The V call is TRBV5-5, the J call TRBJ2-5; 7 nucleotides match TRBD2. The trim removed 5 bases at V and 6 bases at J, leaving 7 bases unmatched. This CDR3 has 13 amino acids. Germline V gene lookup returns CDR1 SGHKS and CDR2 YYEKEE (reference sequence). Written as DNA, the CDR3 is TGTGCCAGCAGACGGGGACTACTTCAGACCCAGTACTTC. Encoded protein: CASRRGLLQTQYF.

This clone showed up just a few times. This chain uses TRBV7-9 with TRBJ1-2, with D unclear. Trimming pared 3 bases from V and 5 bases from J, leaving 13 bases between. CDR1 SEHNR and CDR2 FQNEAQ come from the germline V gene (reference sequence). The CDR3 covers 14 residues. The CDR3 loop is CASSFGGIEYGYTF. CDR3 in DNA: TGTGCCAGCAGCTTCGGAGGGATTGAGTATGGCTACACCTTC.

Within the sample, this clone is large. The genes are TRBV15 and TRBJ2-2; D uncertain. CDR3 length: 15 amino acids. Per the germline V gene, CDR1 is LNHNV and CDR2 is YYDKDF (reference sequence). The V end was cut by 5 bases, the J end by 7 bases, with 17 bases between. The CDR3 is CATSGEGFAGGELFF. The CDR3 DNA sequence: TGTGCCACCAGCGGCGAAGGGTTCGCCGGCGGGGAGCTGTTTTTT.

The chain has TRBV19 and TRBJ2-1; 9 bases fit TRBD2. Germline V lookup: CDR1 LNHDA, CDR2 SQIVND (reference sequence). Unmatched junction bases numbered 4, after V lost 3 bases and J lost 4 bases. This CDR3 region has 15 residues. The DNA for the CDR3 is TGTGCCAGTAGTATGACTAGCGGAGATTACAATGAGCAGTTCTTC. It specifies CASSMTSGDYNEQFF.

The chain combines TRBV1 with TRBJ2-3; the table names TRBD2, a call not compared with the DNA. TRBV1 is a documented pseudogene. The CDR3 is 16 amino acids. The DNA for the CDR3 is TGCACCAGCTCCTCTGACATAGCGACTAGCACAGATACGCAGTATTTT. Translation gives CTSSSDIATSTDTQYF.

The rearrangement joins TRBV7-9 to TRBJ1-1; maybe TRBD1 (5 bases). The CDR3 length is 16 residues. V was trimmed by 5 bases and J by 4 bases, leaving 20 bases between them. CDR1 and CDR2 (germline): SEHNR, FQNEAQ (reference sequence). CDR3 region: CASSPRGWGGGTEAFF. The CDR3 nucleotides are TGTGCCAGCAGCCCCCGGGGGTGGGGAGGTGGCACTGAAGCTTTCTTT.

The rearrangement links TRBV5-1 to TRBJ2-2; 11 bases are shared with TRBD1. Germline CDR1 reads SGHRS; CDR2 reads YFSETQ. Germline trimming cut 6 bases from V and 8 bases from J; bases unmatched to any gene: 6. The length of the CDR3 is 14 residues. CDR3 nucleotide sequence: TGCGCCAGCAAACTCGGACAGGGGGCTGGGGAGCTGTTTTTT. Protein: CASKLGQGAGELFF. Together with reference TRBV5-1 and TRBJ2-2, the CDR3 gives the full variable domain: KAGVTQTPRYLIKTRGQQVTLSCSPISGHRSVSWYQQTPGQGLQFLFEYFSETQRNKGNFPGRFSGRQFSNSRSEMNVSTLELGDSALYLCASKLGQGAGELFFGEGSRLTVL.

The chain recombines TRBV7-2 with TRBJ2-7, with D possibly being TRBD1 or TRBD2 (7 bases each). This CDR3 is 15 amino acids long. The germline V gene encodes CDR1 SGHTA and CDR2 FQGNSA. V shed 5 bases and J shed 4 bases, with 18 bases lying between them. CDR3 sequence (DNA): TGTGCCAGCAGCCCCAGGGGGGGGCGCCAATACGAGCAGTACTTC. Encoded protein: CASSPRGGRQYEQYF. Based on the CDR3 plus reference TRBV7-2 and TRBJ2-7, the full variable domain is GAGVSQSPSNKVTEKGKDVELRCDPISGHTALYWYRQSLGQGLEFLIYFQGNSAPDKSGLPSDRFSAERTGGSVSTLTIQRTQQEDSAVYLCASSPRGGRQYEQYFGPGTRLTVT.

V and J are TRBV6-6 and TRBJ1-2; D might be TRBD1 (5 bases). V was cut by 7 bases and J by 5 bases, with 14 bases left in between. The germline CDR1 and CDR2 sequences are MNHNY and SVGAGI (reference sequence). This CDR3 is built from 13 residues. In DNA, the CDR3 is TGTGCCAGCAACCAACCGGGACTTTATGGCTACACCTTC. This gives the protein CASNQPGLYGYTF.

This chain joins TRBV6-1 and TRBJ2-3, with D unclear. Germline values: CDR1 MNHNS, CDR2 SASEGT. V was cut by 8 bases and J by 6 bases, with 9 bases left in between. The CDR3 totals 11 residues. CDR3 in amino acids: CASPRWDTQYF. The CDR3 nucleotides are TGTGCCAGCCCGAGGTGGGATACGCAGTATTTT.